This TCR beta chain was recovered during a study of blood T cells in healthy people across ages. With a J-beta primer mix and a sample-barcoded 5' primer, a second PCR ran about 7 to 12 cycles. Using its own MiXCR run on the 5' RACE reads, TCRdb lists one record per CDR3 protein. This sample yields around 1,500,000 distinct CDR3 sequences, of which 42% are seen a single time; less than 8% belongs to the top ten. The CDR3 contains 14 residues. Trimming removed 5 bases from V and 8 bases from J, with 18 bases in between. The gene calls are TRBV12-3 or TRBV12-4 and TRBJ1-2; D might be TRBD1 (5 bases). This receptor was obtained from a woman aged 18 to 35 in good health. Input material: blood. The chain's CDR3 is CASSLGRQLEGYTF. For the CDR3, the DNA is TGTGCCAGCAGTCTGGGACGGCAATTGGAAGGCTACACCTTC.